The present T cell receptor (beta chain) was sequenced within a study of T-cell memory formation after mild COVID-19. Germline loops: CDR1 MNHEY, CDR2 SVGEGT. Trimming removed 2 bases at V and 5 bases at J, with 12 bases between. This CDR3 has 14 amino acids. TCRdb reanalysed the 5' RACE reads using MiXCR and keeps one entry per CDR3 protein. Seen here are just under 350,000 distinct CDR3 sequences, 10% to 15% observed once, and the top ten hold about 22%. This clonotype was detected only a few times. Sample: PBMCs or a T cell subset sorted from them (not recorded which). The V call is TRBV6-2 or TRBV6-3, the J call TRBJ2-5; no definite D call. This receptor was identified in a man younger than 30 who had mild COVID-19 (a few samples of this study predate the infection). Cell type and time point are not known. The CDR3 loop reads CASSYPDALETQYF. In DNA form, the CDR3 reads TGTGCCAGCAGTTACCCGGACGCGTTGGAGACCCAGTACTTC.